This TCR beta chain comes out of a study of early T cells in non-severe SARS-CoV-2 infection. V shed 6 bases and J 8 bases; nucleotides not matched to a gene: 11. In germline, CDR1 is SQVTM, CDR2 ANQGSEA. The CDR3 runs 14 residues. Each CDR3 protein gets one entry after TCRdb re-called the 5' RACE reads with MiXCR. The data contain about 58,000 distinct CDR3 sequences, around 11% of them seen just once; the ten biggest clones take up under 4%. The clonotype originates from an adult who was a healthcare worker with PCR-confirmed SARS-CoV-2 infection or an uninfected control (not recorded which). The V and J genes are TRBV29-1 and TRBJ1-2, with 11 bases matching TRBD1. The source material was whole blood. CDR3 sequence (DNA): TGCAGCGTCGCCACCCGGACAGGGGGCGAAGGCTACACCTTC. Translated, it gives CSVATRTGGEGYTF.